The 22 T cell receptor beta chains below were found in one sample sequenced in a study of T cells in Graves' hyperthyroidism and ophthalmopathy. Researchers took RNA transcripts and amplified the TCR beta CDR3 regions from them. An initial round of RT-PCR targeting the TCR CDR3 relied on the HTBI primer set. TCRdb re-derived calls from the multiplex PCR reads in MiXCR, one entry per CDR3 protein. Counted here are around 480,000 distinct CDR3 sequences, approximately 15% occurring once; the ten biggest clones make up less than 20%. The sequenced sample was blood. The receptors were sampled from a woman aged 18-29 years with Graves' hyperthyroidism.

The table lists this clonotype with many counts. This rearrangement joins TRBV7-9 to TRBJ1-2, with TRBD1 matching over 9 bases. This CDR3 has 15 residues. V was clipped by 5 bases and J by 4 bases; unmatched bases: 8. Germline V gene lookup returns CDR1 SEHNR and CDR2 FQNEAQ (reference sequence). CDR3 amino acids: CASSHGQGNTYGYTF. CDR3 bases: TGTGCCAGCAGCCACGGACAGGGGAATACCTATGGCTACACCTTC.

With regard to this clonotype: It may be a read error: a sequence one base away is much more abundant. CDR3 amino acids: CASSMGRRGGDQPQHF. In DNA form, the CDR3 reads TGTGCCAGTAGTATGGGTCGGCGGGGTGGGGATCAGCCCCAGCATTTT. The rearrangement links TRBV19 to TRBJ1-5; D gene unclear. The length of the CDR3 is 16 residues. Germline V gene lookup returns CDR1 LNHDA and CDR2 SQIVND (reference sequence). V lost 3 bases, J lost 5 bases, and 17 bases lay in between. Full variable domain (rest looked up from reference TRBV19 and TRBJ1-5): DGGITQSPKYLFRKEGQNVTLSCEQNLNHDAMYWYRQDPGQGLRLIYYSQIVNDFQKGDIAEGYSVSREKKESFPLTVTSAQKNPTAFYLCASSMGRRGGDQPQHFGDGTRLSIL.

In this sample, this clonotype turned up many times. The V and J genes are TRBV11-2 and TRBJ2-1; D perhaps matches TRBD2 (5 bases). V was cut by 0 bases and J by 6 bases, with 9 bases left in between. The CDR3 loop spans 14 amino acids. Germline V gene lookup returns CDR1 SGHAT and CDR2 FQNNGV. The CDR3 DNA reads TGTGCCAGCAGCTTAGAGAGCGGACTCAATGAGCAGTTCTTC. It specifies CASSLESGLNEQFF.

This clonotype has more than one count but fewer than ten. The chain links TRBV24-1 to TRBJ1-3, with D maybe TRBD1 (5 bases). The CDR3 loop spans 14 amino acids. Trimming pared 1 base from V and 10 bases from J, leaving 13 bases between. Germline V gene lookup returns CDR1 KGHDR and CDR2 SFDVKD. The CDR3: CATSDLGADGTIYF. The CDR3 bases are TGTGCCACCAGTGATTTAGGGGCGGACGGGACCATATATTTT.

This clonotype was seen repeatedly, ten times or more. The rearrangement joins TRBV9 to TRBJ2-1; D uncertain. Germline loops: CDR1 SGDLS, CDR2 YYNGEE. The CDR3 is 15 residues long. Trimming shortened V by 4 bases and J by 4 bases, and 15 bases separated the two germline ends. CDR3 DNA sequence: TGTGCCAGCAGCCCCTCTTCGTTGGGGTACAATGAGCAGTTCTTC. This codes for CASSPSSLGYNEQFF.

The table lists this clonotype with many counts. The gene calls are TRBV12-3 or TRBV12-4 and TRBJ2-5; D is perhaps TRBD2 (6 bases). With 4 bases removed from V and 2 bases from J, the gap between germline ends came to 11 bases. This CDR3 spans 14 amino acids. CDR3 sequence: CASSSGRRQETQYF. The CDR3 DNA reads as TGTGCCAGCAGTTCGGGGAGGAGGCAAGAGACCCAGTACTTC.

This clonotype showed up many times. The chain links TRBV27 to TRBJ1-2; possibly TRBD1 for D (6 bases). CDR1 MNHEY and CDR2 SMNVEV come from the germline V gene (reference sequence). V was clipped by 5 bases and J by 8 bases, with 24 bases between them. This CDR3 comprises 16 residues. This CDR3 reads CASSATDGGRGGGYTF. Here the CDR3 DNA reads TGTGCCAGCAGTGCCACCGATGGGGGGCGGGGGGGCGGCTACACCTTC.

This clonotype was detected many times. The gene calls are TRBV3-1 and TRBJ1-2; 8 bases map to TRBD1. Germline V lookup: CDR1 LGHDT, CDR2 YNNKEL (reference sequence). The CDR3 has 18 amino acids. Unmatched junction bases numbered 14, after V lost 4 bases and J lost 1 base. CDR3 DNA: TGTGCCAGCAGCCTCCGCTCCGGGACAGGTTCGGGTAACTATGGCTACACCTTC. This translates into CASSLRSGTGSGNYGYTF.

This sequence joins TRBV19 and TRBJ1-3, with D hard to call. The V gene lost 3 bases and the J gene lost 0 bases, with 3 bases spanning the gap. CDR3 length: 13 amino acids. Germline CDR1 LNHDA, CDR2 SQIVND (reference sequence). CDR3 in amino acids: CASSMTSGNTIYF. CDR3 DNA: TGTGCCAGTAGTATGACCTCTGGAAACACCATATATTTT. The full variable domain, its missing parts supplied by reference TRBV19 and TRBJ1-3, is DGGITQSPKYLFRKEGQNVTLSCEQNLNHDAMYWYRQDPGQGLRLIYYSQIVNDFQKGDIAEGYSVSREKKESFPLTVTSAQKNPTAFYLCASSMTSGNTIYFGEGSWLTVV.

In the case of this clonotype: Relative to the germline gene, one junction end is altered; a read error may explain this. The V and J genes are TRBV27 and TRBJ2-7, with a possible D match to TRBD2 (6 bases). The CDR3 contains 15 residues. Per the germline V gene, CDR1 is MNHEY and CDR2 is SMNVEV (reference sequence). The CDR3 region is CASSIAADSSYERYF. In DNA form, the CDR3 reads TGTGCCAGCAGTATAGCGGCAGATAGCTCCTACGAGCGGTACTTC.

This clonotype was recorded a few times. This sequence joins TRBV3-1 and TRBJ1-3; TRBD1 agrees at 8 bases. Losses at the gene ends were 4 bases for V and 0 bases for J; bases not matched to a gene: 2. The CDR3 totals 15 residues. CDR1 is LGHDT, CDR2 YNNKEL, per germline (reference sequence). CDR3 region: CASSLTGDSGNTIYF. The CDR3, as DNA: TGTGCCAGCAGCCTGACAGGGGACTCTGGAAACACCATATATTTT.

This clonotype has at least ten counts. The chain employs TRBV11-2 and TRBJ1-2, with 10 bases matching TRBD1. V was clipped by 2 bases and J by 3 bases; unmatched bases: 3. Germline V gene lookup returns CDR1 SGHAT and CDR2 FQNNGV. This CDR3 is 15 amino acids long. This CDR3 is CASSLSGTGDYGYTF. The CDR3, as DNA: TGTGCCAGCAGCTTATCCGGGACAGGGGACTATGGCTACACCTTC.

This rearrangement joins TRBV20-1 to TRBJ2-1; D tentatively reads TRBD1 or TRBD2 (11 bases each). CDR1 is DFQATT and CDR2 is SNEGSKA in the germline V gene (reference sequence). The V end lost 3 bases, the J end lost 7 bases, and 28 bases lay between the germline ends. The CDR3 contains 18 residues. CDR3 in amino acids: CSASRTGGYTSGRNEQFF. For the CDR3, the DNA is TGCAGTGCTAGTAGGACAGGGGGCTACACTAGCGGGAGAAATGAGCAGTTCTTC.

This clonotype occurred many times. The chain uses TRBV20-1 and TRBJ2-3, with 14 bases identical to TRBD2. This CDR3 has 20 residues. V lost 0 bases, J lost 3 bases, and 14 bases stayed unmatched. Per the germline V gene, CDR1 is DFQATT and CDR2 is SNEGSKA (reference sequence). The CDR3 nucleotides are TGCAGTGCTAGAGATTCGGGACTAGCGGGAGTTTCTTTTAGAACAGATACGCAGTATTTT. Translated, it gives CSARDSGLAGVSFRTDTQYF.

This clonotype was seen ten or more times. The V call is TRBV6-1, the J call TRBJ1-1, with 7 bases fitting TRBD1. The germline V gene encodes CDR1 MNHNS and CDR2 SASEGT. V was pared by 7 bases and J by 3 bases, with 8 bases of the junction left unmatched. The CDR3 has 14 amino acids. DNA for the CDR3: TGTGCCAGCACCCGGGACAGTAGTTACACTGAAGCTTTCTTT. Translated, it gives CASTRDSSYTEAFF.

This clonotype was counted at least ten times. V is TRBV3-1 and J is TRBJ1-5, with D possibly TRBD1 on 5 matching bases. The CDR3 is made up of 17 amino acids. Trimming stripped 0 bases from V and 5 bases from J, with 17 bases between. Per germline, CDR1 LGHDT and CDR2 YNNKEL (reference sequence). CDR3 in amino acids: CASSQEVGGVGYQPQHF. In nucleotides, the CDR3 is TGTGCCAGCAGCCAAGAAGTGGGGGGAGTTGGGTATCAGCCCCAGCATTTT.

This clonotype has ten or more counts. The CDR3: CATSGTPEETQYF. The CDR3 DNA reads TGTGCCACCTCCGGGACCCCGGAGGAGACCCAGTACTTC. The chain couples TRBV10-3 to TRBJ2-5; D possibly matches TRBD1 or TRBD2 (5 bases each). This CDR3 spans 13 amino acids. Per germline, CDR1 ENHRY and CDR2 SYGVKD. V was cut by 10 bases and J by 5 bases, with 17 bases left in between.

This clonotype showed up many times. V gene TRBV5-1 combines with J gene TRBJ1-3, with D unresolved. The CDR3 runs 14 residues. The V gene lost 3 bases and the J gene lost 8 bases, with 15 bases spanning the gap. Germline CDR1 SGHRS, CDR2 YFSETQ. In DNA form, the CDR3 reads TGCGCCAGCAGCTCCAACGAGTATGTGGACACCATATATTTT. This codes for CASSSNEYVDTIYF.

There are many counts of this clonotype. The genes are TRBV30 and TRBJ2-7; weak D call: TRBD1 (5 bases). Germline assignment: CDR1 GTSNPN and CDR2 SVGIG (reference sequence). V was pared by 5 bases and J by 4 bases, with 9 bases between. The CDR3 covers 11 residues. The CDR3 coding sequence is TGTGCCTGGGACAGAAATTACGAGCAGTACTTC. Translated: CAWDRNYEQYF.

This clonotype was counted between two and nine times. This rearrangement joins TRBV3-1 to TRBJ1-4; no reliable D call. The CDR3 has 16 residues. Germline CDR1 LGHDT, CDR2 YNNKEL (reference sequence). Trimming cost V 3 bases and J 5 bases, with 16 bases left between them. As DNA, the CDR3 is TGTGCCAGCAGCCATGGGTCGGACGGGAGAAATGAAAAACTGTTTTTT. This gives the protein CASSHGSDGRNEKLFF.

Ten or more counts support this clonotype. The chain's CDR3 is CAWAWDRGDNEQFF. In DNA form, the CDR3 reads TGTGCCTGGGCTTGGGACAGGGGGGACAATGAGCAGTTCTTC. This sequence joins TRBV30 and TRBJ2-1; 11 nucleotides agree with TRBD1. This CDR3 contains 14 residues. V shed 5 bases, J shed 5 bases, and the junction held 5 bases outside the gene matches. Per the germline V gene, CDR1 is GTSNPN and CDR2 is SVGIG (reference sequence).

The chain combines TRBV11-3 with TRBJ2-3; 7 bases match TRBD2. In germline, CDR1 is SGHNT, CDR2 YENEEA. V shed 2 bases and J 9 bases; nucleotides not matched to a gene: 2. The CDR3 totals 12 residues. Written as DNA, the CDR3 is TGTGCCAGCAGCTTAAGGGAGGGGACGCAGTATTTT. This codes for CASSLREGTQYF.